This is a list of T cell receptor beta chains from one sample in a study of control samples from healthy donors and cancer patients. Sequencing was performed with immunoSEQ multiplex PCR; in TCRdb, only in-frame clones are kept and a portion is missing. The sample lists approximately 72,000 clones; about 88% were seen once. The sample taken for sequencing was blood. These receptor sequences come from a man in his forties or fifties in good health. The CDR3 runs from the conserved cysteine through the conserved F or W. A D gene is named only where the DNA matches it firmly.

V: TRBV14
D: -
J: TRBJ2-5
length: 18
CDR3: CASSQPITGGAIGETQYF

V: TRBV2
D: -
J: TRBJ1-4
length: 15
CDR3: CASSVVAGRSEKLFF

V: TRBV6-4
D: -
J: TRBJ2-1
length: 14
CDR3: CASSVNSFNNEQFF

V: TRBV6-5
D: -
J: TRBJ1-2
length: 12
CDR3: CASMTLFYGYTF

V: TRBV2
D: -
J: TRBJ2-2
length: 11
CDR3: CASRWAGELFF

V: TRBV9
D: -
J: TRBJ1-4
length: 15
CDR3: CASSGTGRTNEKLFF

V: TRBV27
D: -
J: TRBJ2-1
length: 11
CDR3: CALLVGNEQFF

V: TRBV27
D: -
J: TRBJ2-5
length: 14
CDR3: CASSSIPAGLTQYF

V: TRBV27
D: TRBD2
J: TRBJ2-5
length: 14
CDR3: CASSWRGGIETQYF

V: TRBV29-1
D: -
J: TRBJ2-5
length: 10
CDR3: CSGREETQYF

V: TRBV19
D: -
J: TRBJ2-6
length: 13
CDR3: CASSISGANVLTF

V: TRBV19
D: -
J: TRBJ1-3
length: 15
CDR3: CASTKQANSGNTIYF

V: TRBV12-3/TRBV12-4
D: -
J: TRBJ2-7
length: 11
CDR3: CASRRGSEQYF

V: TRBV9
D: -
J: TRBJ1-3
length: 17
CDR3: CASSGTGSLLSGNTIYF

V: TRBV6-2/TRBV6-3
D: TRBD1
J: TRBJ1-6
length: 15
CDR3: CASSYTGTGGSPLHF

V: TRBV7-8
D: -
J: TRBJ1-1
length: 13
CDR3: CASSLGRGAEAFF

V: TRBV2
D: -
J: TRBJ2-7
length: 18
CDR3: CASSEEDPGMTALYEQYF

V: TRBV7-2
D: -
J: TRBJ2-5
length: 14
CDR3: CASSLGWRAKTQYF

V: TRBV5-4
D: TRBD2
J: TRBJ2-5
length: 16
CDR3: CASSSRGGTAAWTQYF

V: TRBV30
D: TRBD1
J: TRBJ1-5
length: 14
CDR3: CAADRGRRNQPQHF

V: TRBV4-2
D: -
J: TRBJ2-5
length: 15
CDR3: CASSQATGIQETQYF

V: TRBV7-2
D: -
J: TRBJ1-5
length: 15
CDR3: CASSLGAVGYQPQHF

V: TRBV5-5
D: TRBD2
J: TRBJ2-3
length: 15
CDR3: CASVARGVGADTQYF

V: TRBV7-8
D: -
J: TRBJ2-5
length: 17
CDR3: CASSSRGTLRGQETQYF

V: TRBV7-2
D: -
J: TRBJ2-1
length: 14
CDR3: CASRPGVETLHQFF

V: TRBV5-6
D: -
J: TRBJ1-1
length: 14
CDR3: CASSLDGGLGEAFF

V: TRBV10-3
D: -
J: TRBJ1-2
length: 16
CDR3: CAIGNLQGGGADGYTF

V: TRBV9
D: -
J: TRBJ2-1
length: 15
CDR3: CASSVATNRDHEQFF

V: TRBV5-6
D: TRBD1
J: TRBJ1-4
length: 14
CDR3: CASSWGQGFEKLFF

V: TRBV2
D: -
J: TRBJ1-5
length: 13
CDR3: CASRPEVNQPQHF

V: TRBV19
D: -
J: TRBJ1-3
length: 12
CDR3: CASTLPGNTIYF

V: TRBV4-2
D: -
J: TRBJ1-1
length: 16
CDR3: CASSQGGVPMNTEAFF

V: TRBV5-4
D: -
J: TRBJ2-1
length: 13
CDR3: CASSLRRAGEQFF

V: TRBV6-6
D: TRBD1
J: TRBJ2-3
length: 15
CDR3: CASSPGTGGTDTQYF

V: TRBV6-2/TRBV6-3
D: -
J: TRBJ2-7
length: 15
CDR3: CASSYGQSGLGEQYF

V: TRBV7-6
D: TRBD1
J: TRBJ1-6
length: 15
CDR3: CASSPGTGSNSPLHF

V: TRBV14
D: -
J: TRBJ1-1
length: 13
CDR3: CASSQWVATEAFF

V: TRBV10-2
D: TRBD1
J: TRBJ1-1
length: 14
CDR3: CASRETGTNTEAFF

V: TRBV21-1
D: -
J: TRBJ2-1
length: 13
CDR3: CASSKSQGDEQFF

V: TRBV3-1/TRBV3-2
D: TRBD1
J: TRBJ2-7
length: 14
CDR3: CASSQGTGGLEQYF

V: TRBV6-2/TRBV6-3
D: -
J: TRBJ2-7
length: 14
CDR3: CASSSGTKSYEQYF

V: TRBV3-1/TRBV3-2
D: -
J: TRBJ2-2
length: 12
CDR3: CASTKAGGELFF

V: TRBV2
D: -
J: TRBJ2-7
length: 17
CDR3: CASSAPLGSGTSYEQYF

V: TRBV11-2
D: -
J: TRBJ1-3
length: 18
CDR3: CASSTVDMGLLGGNTIYF

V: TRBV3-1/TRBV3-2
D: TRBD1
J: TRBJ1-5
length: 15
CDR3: CASSQTTGVNQPQHF

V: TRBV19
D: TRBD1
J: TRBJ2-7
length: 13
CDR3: CASSPGQTYEQYF

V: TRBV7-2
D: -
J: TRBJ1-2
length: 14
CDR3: CASSPSAVSYGYTF

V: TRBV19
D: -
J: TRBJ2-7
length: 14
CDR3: CASSTRGGSYEQYF

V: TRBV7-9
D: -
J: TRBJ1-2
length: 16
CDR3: CASSSSAWVRVDGYTF

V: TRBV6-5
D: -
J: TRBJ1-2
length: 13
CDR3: CASRSRGSGGYTF

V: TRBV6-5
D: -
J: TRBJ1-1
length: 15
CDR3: CASSYVAGVNTEAFF

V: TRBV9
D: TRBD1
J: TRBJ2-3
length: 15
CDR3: CASQGGDRVTDTQYF

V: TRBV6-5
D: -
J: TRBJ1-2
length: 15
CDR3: CASTLYPGAQGGYTF

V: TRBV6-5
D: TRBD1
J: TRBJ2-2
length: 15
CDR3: CASRLWDRATGELFF

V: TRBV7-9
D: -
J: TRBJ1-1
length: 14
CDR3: CASSLNPGVGEAFF

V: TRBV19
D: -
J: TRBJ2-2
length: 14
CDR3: CASSFGVNTGELFF

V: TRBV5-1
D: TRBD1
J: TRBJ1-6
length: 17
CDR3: CASSLVGQGAENSPLHF

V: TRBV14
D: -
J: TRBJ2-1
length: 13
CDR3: CASSRGLGNEQFF

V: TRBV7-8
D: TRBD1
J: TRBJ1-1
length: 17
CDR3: CASSLGTQGVGNTEAFF